This T cell receptor beta chain derives from a study of CXCR3-negative and CXCR3-positive naive CD8 T cells. Study-level points and caveats: Similarly elevated diversity marked both naive subsets, with memory CD8+ cells showing far lower diversity. CXCR3-positive naive cells carried more hydrophobic TRB CDR3s than CXCR3-negative ones.

Libraries were UMI-labeled 5' RACE TRB cDNA. Each CDR3 protein gets one entry in TCRdb, which reprocessed the 5' RACE reads and gives no DNA. The clone table shows 80,000 to 95,000 distinct CDR3 sequences, with the ten largest holding about 1.6%. Points on this clonotype: Its antigen remains unidentified.

Every CD8+ T cell subset underwent triplicate sorting at roughly 320,000 cells apiece. CD45RO-CCR7+CD27+CD95- expression identified naive CD8+ T cells. Germline values: CDR1 SGHNT, CDR2 YENEEA. The CDR3 is 15 amino acids. This TCR was recovered from a human donor in good health. Some clones in this sample may be carry-over from other donors' samples. The chain combines TRBV11-3 with TRBJ2-7; with no DNA, the TCRdb D assignment of TRBD1 cannot be verified. Sequenced sample: naive CXCR3- CD8+ T cells from blood. Subset in this sample: CD45RO-CCR7+CD27+CD95- naive CD8+ T cells lacking CXCR3 (TNR3-). The CDR3 loop reads CASSLKGTDDYEQYF.